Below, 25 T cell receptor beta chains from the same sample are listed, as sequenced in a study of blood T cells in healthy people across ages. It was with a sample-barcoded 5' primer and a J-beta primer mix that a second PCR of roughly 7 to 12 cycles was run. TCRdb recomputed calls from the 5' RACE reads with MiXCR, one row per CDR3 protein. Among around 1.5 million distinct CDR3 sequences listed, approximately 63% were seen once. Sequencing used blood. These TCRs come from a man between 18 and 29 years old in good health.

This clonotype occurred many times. In DNA, the CDR3 is TGCAGCGTTAGGGATAGCGGGGCCCAGTACTTC. It translates to CSVRDSGAQYF. The genes are TRBV29-1 and TRBJ2-5, with TRBD2 matching 8 bases. CDR1 SQVTM and CDR2 ANQGSEA come from the germline V gene. CDR3 length: 11 residues. J was trimmed by 9 bases and V by 5 bases; bases with no gene match: 5.

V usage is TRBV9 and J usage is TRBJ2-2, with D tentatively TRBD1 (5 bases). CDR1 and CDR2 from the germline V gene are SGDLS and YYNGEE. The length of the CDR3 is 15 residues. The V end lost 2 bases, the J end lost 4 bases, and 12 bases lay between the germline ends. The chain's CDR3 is CASSVGRVRTGELFF. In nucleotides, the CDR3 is TGTGCCAGCAGCGTGGGCAGGGTACGCACCGGGGAGCTGTTTTTT.

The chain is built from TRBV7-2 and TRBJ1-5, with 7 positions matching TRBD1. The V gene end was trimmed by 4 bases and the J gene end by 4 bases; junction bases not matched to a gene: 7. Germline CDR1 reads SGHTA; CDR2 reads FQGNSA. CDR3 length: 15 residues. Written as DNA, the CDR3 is TGTGCCAGCAGCTCGGGACAGACTAGTAATCAGCCCCAGCATTTT. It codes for CASSSGQTSNQPQHF.

DNA for the CDR3: TGTGCCAGCAGCCAACGGCACACCATTAGCACAGATACGCAGTATTTT. Protein: CASSQRHTISTDTQYF. V usage is TRBV3-1 and J usage is TRBJ2-3, with unresolved D. The CDR3 covers 16 residues. V lost 2 bases, J lost 0 bases, and 12 bases lay in between. Germline lookup yields CDR1 LGHDT and CDR2 YNNKEL (reference sequence).

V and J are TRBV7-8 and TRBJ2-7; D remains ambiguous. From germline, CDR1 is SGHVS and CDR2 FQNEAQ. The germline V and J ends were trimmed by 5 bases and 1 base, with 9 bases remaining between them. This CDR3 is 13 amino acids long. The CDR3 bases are TGTGCCAGCAGCATAGGGCTATCCTACGAGCAGTACTTC. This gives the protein CASSIGLSYEQYF. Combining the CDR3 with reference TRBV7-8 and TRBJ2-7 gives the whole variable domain GAGVSQSPRYKVAKRGQDVALRCDPISGHVSLFWYQQALGQGPEFLTYFQNEAQLDKSGLPSDRFFAERPEGSVSTLKIQRTQQEDSAVYLCASSIGLSYEQYFGPGTRLTVT.

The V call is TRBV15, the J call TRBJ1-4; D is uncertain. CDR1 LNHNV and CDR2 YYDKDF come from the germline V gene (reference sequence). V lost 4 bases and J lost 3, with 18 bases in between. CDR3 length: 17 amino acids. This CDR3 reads CATSNSQLPESNEKLFF. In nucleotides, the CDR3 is TGTGCCACCAGCAATAGTCAGCTCCCCGAATCTAATGAAAAACTGTTTTTT.

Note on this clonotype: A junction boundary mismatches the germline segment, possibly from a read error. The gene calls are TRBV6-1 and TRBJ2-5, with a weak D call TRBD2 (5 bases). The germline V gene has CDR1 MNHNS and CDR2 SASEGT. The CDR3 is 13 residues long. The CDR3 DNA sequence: TGTACCAGCAGTGAAGCTGGGCTCTGGGAGCAGTACTTC. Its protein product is CTSSEAGLWEQYF.

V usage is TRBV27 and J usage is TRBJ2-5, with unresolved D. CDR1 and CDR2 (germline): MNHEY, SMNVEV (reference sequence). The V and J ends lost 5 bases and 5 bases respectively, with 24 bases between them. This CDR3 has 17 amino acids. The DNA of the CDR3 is TGTGCCAGCAGTCAGTCCCCGAGACACCCTCATAGGGAGACCCAGTACTTC. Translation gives CASSQSPRHPHRETQYF.

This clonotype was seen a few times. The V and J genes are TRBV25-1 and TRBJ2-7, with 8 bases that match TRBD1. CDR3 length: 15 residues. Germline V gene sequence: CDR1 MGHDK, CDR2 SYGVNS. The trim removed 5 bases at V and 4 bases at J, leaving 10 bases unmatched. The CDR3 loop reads CASSPPLDRAYEQYF. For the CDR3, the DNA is TGTGCCAGCAGTCCTCCGTTGGACAGGGCTTACGAGCAGTACTTC.

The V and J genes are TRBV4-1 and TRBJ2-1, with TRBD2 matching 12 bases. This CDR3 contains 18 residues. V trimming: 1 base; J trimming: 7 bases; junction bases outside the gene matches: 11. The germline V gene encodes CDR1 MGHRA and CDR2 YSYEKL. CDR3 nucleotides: TGCGCCAGCAGCCAAGGACTAGCGGGAGCGTTTATAGTGAATGAGCAGTTCTTC. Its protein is CASSQGLAGAFIVNEQFF.

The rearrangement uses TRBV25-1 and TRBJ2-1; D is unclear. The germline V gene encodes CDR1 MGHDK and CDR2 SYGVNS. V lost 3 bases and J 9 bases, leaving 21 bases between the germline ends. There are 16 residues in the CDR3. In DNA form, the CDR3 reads TGTGCCAGCAGTGACCTAAGCGAGATAGGATCAGGTGAGCAGTTCTTC. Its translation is CASSDLSEIGSGEQFF.

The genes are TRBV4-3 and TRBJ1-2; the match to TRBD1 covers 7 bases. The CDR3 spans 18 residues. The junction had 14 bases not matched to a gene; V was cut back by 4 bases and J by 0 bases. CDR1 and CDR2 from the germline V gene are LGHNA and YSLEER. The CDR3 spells CASSLRPSKGATNYGYTF. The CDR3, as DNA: TGCGCCAGCAGCCTTCGCCCCAGTAAGGGGGCCACTAACTATGGCTACACCTTC.

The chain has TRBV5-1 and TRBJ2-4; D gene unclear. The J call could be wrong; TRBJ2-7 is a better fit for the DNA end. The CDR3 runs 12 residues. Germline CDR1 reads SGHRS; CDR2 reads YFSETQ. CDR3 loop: CASILNSYEQYF. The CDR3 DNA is TGCGCCAGCATCCTAAACTCCTACGAGCAGTACTTC.

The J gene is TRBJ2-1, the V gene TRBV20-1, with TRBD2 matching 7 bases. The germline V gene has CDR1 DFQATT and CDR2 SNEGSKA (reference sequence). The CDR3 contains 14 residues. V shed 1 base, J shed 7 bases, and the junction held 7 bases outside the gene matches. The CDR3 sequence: CSARGAGDGNEQFF. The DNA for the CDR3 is TGCAGTGCTAGAGGGGCGGGGGACGGTAATGAGCAGTTCTTC.

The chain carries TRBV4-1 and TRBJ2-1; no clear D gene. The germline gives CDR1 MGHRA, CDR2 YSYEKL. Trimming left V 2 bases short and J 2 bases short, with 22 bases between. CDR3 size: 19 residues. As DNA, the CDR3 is TGCGCCAGCAGCCAAAGAGGTCTTTCTAAGGGCCAACCCTACAATGAGCAGTTCTTC. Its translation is CASSQRGLSKGQPYNEQFF.

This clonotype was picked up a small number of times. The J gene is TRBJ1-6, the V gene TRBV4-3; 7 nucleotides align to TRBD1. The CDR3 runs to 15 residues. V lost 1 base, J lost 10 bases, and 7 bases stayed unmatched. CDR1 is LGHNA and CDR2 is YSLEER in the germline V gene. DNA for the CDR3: TGCGCCAGCAGCCAAGTAGACAGGGCAAGGTCACCCCTCCACTTT. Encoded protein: CASSQVDRARSPLHF.

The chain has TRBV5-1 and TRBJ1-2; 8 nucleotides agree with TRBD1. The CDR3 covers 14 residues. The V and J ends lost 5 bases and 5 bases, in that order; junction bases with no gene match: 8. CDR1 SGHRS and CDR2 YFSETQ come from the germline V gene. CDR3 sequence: CASSIGTGDYGYTF. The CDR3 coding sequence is TGCGCCAGCAGTATAGGGACAGGAGATTATGGCTACACCTTC.

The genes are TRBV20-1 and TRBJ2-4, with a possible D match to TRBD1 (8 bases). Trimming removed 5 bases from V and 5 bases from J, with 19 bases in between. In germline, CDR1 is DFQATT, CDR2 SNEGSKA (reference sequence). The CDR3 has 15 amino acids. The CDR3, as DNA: TGCAGTGCTCCTATTCACAGGGGGGGCCAAAACATTCAGTACTTC. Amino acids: CSAPIHRGGQNIQYF.

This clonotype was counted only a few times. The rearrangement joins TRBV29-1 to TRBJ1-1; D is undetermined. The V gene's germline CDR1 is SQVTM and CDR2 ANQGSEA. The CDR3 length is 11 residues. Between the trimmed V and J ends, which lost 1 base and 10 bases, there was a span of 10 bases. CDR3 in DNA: TGCAGCGTTGAAGGACCCCTTGGAGCTTTCTTT. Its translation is CSVEGPLGAFF.

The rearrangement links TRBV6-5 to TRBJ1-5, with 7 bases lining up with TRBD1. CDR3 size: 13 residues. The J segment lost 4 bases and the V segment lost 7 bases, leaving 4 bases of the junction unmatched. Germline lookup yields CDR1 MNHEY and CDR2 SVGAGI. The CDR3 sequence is CASTPGQNQPQHF. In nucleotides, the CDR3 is TGTGCCAGCACACCGGGACAGAATCAGCCCCAGCATTTT.

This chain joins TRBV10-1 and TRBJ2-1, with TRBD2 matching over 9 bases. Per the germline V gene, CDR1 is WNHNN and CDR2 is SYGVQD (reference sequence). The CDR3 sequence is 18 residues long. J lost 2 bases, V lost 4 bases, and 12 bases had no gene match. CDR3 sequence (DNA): TGCGCCAGCAGTGGAACTTGGGGGGAGCGGGGGGCCTACAATGAGCAGTTCTTC. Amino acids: CASSGTWGERGAYNEQFF.

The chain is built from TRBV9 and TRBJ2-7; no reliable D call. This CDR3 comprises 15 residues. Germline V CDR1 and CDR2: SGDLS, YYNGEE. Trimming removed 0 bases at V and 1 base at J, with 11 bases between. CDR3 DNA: TGTGCCAGCAGCGTAGAGAGCCCCGGGTCCTACGAGCAGTACTTC. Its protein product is CASSVESPGSYEQYF.

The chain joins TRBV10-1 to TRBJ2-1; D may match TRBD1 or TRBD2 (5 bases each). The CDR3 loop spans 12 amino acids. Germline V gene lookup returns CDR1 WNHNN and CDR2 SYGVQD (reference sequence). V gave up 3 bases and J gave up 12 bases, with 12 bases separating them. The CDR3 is CASSDGTVGQFF. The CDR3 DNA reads TGCGCCAGCAGTGACGGGACGGTTGGGCAGTTCTTC.

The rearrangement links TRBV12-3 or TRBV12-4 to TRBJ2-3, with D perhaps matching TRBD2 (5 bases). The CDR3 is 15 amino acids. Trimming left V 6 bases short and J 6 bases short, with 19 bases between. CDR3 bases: TGTGCCAGCAGCCTCTTCCGGGGAAGTTCGGATACGCAGTATTTT. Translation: CASSLFRGSSDTQYF.

The CDR3 nucleotides are TGCAGTGCCCAGGACTGGGGCGCGAACACTGAAGCTTTCTTT. It yields the protein CSAQDWGANTEAFF. The chain employs TRBV20-1 and TRBJ1-1, with D possibly TRBD1 on 5 matching bases. The germline gives CDR1 DFQATT, CDR2 SNEGSKA (reference sequence). This CDR3 is 14 amino acids long. The germline V and J ends were trimmed by 6 bases and 1 base, with 15 bases remaining between them.